The 24 T cell receptor beta chains in this list originate from one sample, sequenced in a study of control samples from healthy donors and cancer patients. This table comes from immunoSEQ multiplex PCR, and its TCRdb copy is limited to in-frame clones, with some not included. The sample lists some 79,000 clones; under 95% were seen once. Sequencing was carried out using PBMCs. These receptors were taken from a woman in her 40s with lung cancer.

CDR3: CASSPGQGLNTEAFF. The CDR3 region has the DNA TGTGCCAGCAGCCCCGGACAGGGACTGAACACTGAAGCTTTCTTT. This chain connects TRBV7-2 to TRBJ1-1, with 8 bases matching TRBD1. The germline gives CDR1 SGHTA, CDR2 FQGNSA. CDR3 length: 15 amino acids. Trimming cost V 5 bases and J 0 bases; bases outside gene matches: 5.

The genes are TRBV9 and TRBJ2-5; no reliable D call. Germline values: CDR1 SGDLS, CDR2 YYNGEE. This CDR3 comprises 13 residues. The ends were cut back, 0 bases at V and 5 bases at J, with 8 bases in the middle. As DNA, the CDR3 is TGTGCCAGCAGCGTAGACCAGTGGGAGACCCAGTACTTC. Protein product: CASSVDQWETQYF.

The genes are TRBV3-1 (or the pseudogene TRBV3-2) and TRBJ1-1; D not certain. This CDR3 spans 13 amino acids. CDR1 is LGHDT, CDR2 YNNKEL, per germline (reference sequence). Deletions cut 1 base from V and 5 bases from J, with 8 bases between. CDR3 nucleotide sequence: TGTGCCAGCAGCCAAGCGGCGCTAACTGAAGCTTTCTTT. It is translated as CASSQAALTEAFF.

The chain couples TRBV11-2 to TRBJ2-5, with 8 bases aligning to TRBD1. The germline gives CDR1 SGHAT, CDR2 FQNNGV. The CDR3 is made up of 15 amino acids. The trim removed 3 bases at V and 5 bases at J, leaving 8 bases unmatched. CDR3 loop: CASSFQGALGETQYF. In nucleotides, the CDR3 is TGTGCCAGCAGCTTCCAGGGGGCACTGGGGGAGACCCAGTACTTC.

This clone was detected only once. CDR3 sequence reads: CATSEPGQRLGYTF. The CDR3 DNA reads as TGTGCCACCAGTGAACCGGGACAGCGCCTGGGCTACACCTTC. The V call is TRBV24-1, the J call TRBJ1-2; 7 bases map to TRBD1. The CDR3 has 14 amino acids. The ends lost 4 bases at V and 8 bases at J; junction bases unmatched: 9. Looked up from germline, CDR1 is KGHDR and CDR2 is SFDVKD.

With respect to this clone: At one end the junction does not follow the germline gene, possibly because of a read error. This chain uses TRBV30 with TRBJ1-1; tentatively, D is TRBD1 (5 bases). This CDR3 is 13 amino acids long. CDR1 is GTSNPN and CDR2 is SVGIG in the germline V gene (reference sequence). The CDR3 loop is CAWTDSMNAEAFF. The CDR3 DNA is TGTGCCTGGACAGACAGTATGAACGCTGAAGCTTTCTTT. Full variable domain (outside the CDR3, taken from reference TRBV30 and TRBJ1-1): SQTIHQWPATLVQPVGSPLSLECTVEGTSNPNLYWYRQAAGRGLQLLFYSVGIGQISSEVPQNLSASRPQDRQFILSSKKLLLSDSGFYLCAWTDSMNAEAFFGQGTRLTVV.

This clone was counted only a few times. The chain couples TRBV3-1 (or the pseudogene TRBV3-2) to TRBJ1-2; 8 positions match TRBD1. With V trimmed by 6 bases and J by 3 bases, 3 bases remained unmatched. The CDR3 is 13 amino acids. The germline V gene encodes CDR1 LGHDT and CDR2 YNNKEL (reference sequence). The CDR3 nucleotides are TGTGCCAGCAGGCAGACAGGGGACTATGGCTACACCTTC. Protein sequence: CASRQTGDYGYTF.

The chain uses TRBV19 and TRBJ2-3; tentatively, D is TRBD2 (6 bases). V dropped 7 bases and J dropped 2 bases, with 16 bases sitting between them. The CDR3 covers 15 residues. Germline CDR1 and CDR2: LNHDA and SQIVND (reference sequence). The CDR3 reads CASTPFGGSTDTQYF. In DNA, the CDR3 is TGTGCCAGTACACCGTTTGGGGGGTCCACAGATACGCAGTATTTT.

The chain recombines TRBV30 with TRBJ1-5; 9 bases line up with TRBD1. This CDR3 region has 14 residues. V was clipped by 4 bases and J by 5 bases; unmatched bases: 6. Germline V gene data show CDR1 as GTSNPN and CDR2 as SVGIG (reference sequence). The CDR3 DNA reads TGTGCCTGGACGGACAGGGGTGTCGATCAGCCCCAGCATTTT. Encoded protein: CAWTDRGVDQPQHF.

The V and J genes are TRBV6-1 and TRBJ1-2; D is uncertain. This CDR3 is built from 15 residues. Germline CDR1 reads MNHNS; CDR2 reads SASEGT. Trimming shortened V by 3 bases and J by 3 bases, and 14 bases separated the two germline ends. This chain's CDR3 is CASSDSRRDYYGYTF. Written as DNA, the CDR3 is TGTGCCAGCAGTGACAGCAGGAGGGATTACTATGGCTACACCTTC.

The chain is built from TRBV11-2 and TRBJ1-6; D perhaps matches TRBD1 (5 bases). The germline V and J ends were trimmed by 5 bases and 0 bases, with 11 bases remaining between them. Germline-derived CDR1 and CDR2 are SGHAT and FQNNGV. This CDR3 has 16 residues. Here the CDR3 reads CASSLTGGSYNSPLHF. As DNA, the CDR3 is TGTGCCAGCAGCCTGACGGGGGGCTCCTATAATTCACCCCTCCACTTT.

The rearrangement joins TRBV7-9 to TRBJ2-1; 13 nucleotides align to TRBD2. The length of the CDR3 is 15 residues. CDR1 is SEHNR and CDR2 is FQNEAQ in the germline V gene (reference sequence). V trimming: 5 bases; J trimming: 6 bases; junction bases outside the gene matches: 4. The CDR3, as DNA: TGTGCCAGCAGCCCGACTAGCGGGGGGTTCAATGAGCAGTTCTTC. Protein sequence: CASSPTSGGFNEQFF.

J is TRBJ2-1 and V is TRBV6-1, with 11 positions matching TRBD2. The CDR3 has 18 amino acids. The germline V gene encodes CDR1 MNHNS and CDR2 SASEGT. V gave up 4 bases and J gave up 2 bases; unmatched junction bases: 10. The CDR3 bases are TGTGCCAGCAGTGTCCTCCTATCTAGCGGGGGGCCCTACAATGAGCAGTTCTTC. This sequence encodes CASSVLLSSGGPYNEQFF.

In nucleotides, the CDR3 is TGTGCCAGCAGCAGCAGACAGGGGGCGAATTTCCGGGAGCTGTTTTTT. This encodes CASSSRQGANFRELFF. The rearrangement joins TRBV5-4 to TRBJ2-2; 10 bases match TRBD1. The CDR3 covers 16 residues. V lost 4 bases, J lost 9 bases, and 12 bases stayed unmatched. Germline assignment: CDR1 SGHNT and CDR2 YYREEE (reference sequence).

The chain couples TRBV4-1 to TRBJ2-5; tentatively, D is TRBD2 (6 bases). Trimming removed 3 bases from V and 2 bases from J, with 16 bases in between. Germline CDR1 and CDR2: MGHRA and YSYEKL. This CDR3 contains 16 residues. This chain's CDR3 is CASSQYPGTGQETQYF. DNA for the CDR3: TGCGCCAGCAGCCAGTACCCCGGGACTGGACAAGAGACCCAGTACTTC.

This clone was detected a few times. This chain links TRBV7-9 with TRBJ2-1, with D perhaps TRBD2 (6 bases). The germline gives CDR1 SEHNR, CDR2 FQNEAQ (reference sequence). The V end was cut by 1 base, the J end by 8 bases, with 12 bases between. The CDR3 sequence is 14 residues long. The CDR3 DNA reads as TGTGCCAGCAGCTTAGGTAGATGGGGGGATGAGCAGTTCTTC. It is translated as CASSLGRWGDEQFF. Based on the CDR3 plus reference TRBV7-9 and TRBJ2-1, the full variable domain is DTGVSQNPRHKITKRGQNVTFRCDPISEHNRLYWYRQTLGQGPEFLTYFQNEAQLEKSRLLSDRFSAERPKGSFSTLEIQRTEQGDSAMYLCASSLGRWGDEQFFGPGTRLTVL.

The chain carries TRBV3-1 (or the pseudogene TRBV3-2) and TRBJ2-5, with TRBD2 matching over 12 bases. Germline loops: CDR1 LGHDT, CDR2 YNNKEL (reference sequence). Trimming removed 6 bases from V and 5 bases from J; junction bases left unmatched: 4. This CDR3 region has 14 residues. The CDR3 coding sequence is TGTGCCAGCAGTTGGCTAGCGGGGGGGGAGACCCAGTACTTC. This sequence encodes CASSWLAGGETQYF.

This chain links TRBV7-8 with TRBJ2-7, with 7 positions matching TRBD1. In germline, CDR1 is SGHVS, CDR2 FQNEAQ. V shed 7 bases and J 2 bases; nucleotides not matched to a gene: 14. The CDR3 loop spans 16 amino acids. CDR3 amino acids: CASTYQDRASPYEQYF. The CDR3 DNA reads TGTGCCAGCACCTACCAAGACAGGGCATCCCCCTACGAGCAGTACTTC. Full variable domain (rest looked up from reference TRBV7-8 and TRBJ2-7): GAGVSQSPRYKVAKRGQDVALRCDPISGHVSLFWYQQALGQGPEFLTYFQNEAQLDKSGLPSDRFFAERPEGSVSTLKIQRTQQEDSAVYLCASTYQDRASPYEQYFGPGTRLTVT.

The rearrangement uses TRBV2 and TRBJ1-5; 7 bases align to TRBD1. The trim removed 2 bases at V and 1 base at J, leaving 11 bases unmatched. In germline, CDR1 is SNHLY, CDR2 FYNNEI. This CDR3 is 18 amino acids long. CDR3 loop: CASSERSPGGASNQPQHF. DNA for the CDR3: TGTGCCAGCAGTGAAAGATCACCAGGGGGGGCAAGCAATCAGCCCCAGCATTTT.

This clone was detected only once. V usage is TRBV24-1 and J usage is TRBJ2-5; 11 bases match TRBD1. The CDR3 sequence is 15 residues long. Germline-derived CDR1 and CDR2 are KGHDR and SFDVKD. Trimming cost V 5 bases and J 4 bases; bases outside gene matches: 5. CDR3 nucleotides: TGTGCCACCAGTGGCGGACAGGGGGCAAGAGAGACCCAGTACTTC. Its protein is CATSGGQGARETQYF.

The rearrangement links TRBV14 to TRBJ1-6; D perhaps matches TRBD1 (5 bases). The CDR3 totals 14 residues. Germline V gene sequence: CDR1 SGHDN, CDR2 FVKESK. V lost 4 bases, J lost 10 bases, and 14 bases lay in between. This chain's CDR3 is CASSRLGAGSPLHF. CDR3 sequence (DNA): TGTGCCAGCAGCCGACTCGGGGCTGGCTCACCCCTCCACTTT.

The gene calls are TRBV3-1 (or the pseudogene TRBV3-2) and TRBJ2-5, with TRBD2 matching over 7 bases. Germline CDR1 LGHDT, CDR2 YNNKEL (reference sequence). With V trimmed by 4 bases and J by 1 base, 12 bases remained unmatched. CDR3 length: 17 amino acids. CDR3 protein: CASSLYGSAGSQETQYF. In nucleotides, the CDR3 is TGTGCCAGCAGCCTTTATGGGTCAGCGGGGAGCCAAGAGACCCAGTACTTC.

This chain links TRBV27 with TRBJ1-6, with no clear D. Germline CDR1 reads MNHEY; CDR2 reads SMNVEV (reference sequence). This CDR3 contains 13 residues. The V end lost 6 bases, the J end lost 5 bases, and 8 bases lay between the germline ends. The chain's CDR3 is CASSDNDNSPLHF. CDR3 DNA sequence: TGTGCCAGCAGCGACAACGATAATTCACCCCTCCACTTT.

The V gene is TRBV9, the J gene TRBJ2-1, with 8 bases fitting TRBD2. With 0 bases clipped from V and 7 bases from J, the junction kept 9 bases outside the gene matches. Germline V gene data show CDR1 as SGDLS and CDR2 as YYNGEE. CDR3 size: 16 residues. The CDR3 DNA reads TGTGCCAGCAGCGTAGATACGGGGGGGTACTCTAATGAGCAGTTCTTC. Its translation: CASSVDTGGYSNEQFF.